The rows below give T cell receptor beta chains drawn from one sample of a study of PD-L1 blockade in urothelial cancer. Profiled with immunoSEQ multiplex PCR; TCRdb holds only in-frame clones, not every one. This sample has about 39,000 clones; more than 85% occur once, and the top ten carry around 11%. The sequences come from PBMCs, collected around atezolizumab (anti-PD-L1) treatment. The receptors shown here come from a woman in her sixties or seventies with urothelial cancer. The CDR3 runs from the conserved cysteine through the conserved F or W. A D gene is named only where the DNA matches it firmly. Clone size is given for some rows only: seen once, a few or many times, or a class if the clone is expanded.

D gene: TRBD1
V gene: TRBV15
J gene: TRBJ1-4
clone size: -
CDR3 DNA: TGTGCCACCAGCAGGGAACAGGGGCTTAATGAAAAACTGTTTTTT
CDR3 protein: CATSREQGLNEKLFF

D gene: -
V gene: TRBV11-2
J gene: TRBJ2-7
clone size: -
CDR3 DNA: TGTGCCAGCAGCTCCTTGAGGGGGGGTCATACCTACGAGCAGTACTTC
CDR3 protein: CASSSLRGGHTYEQYF

D gene: -
V gene: TRBV7-9
J gene: TRBJ1-2
clone size: -
CDR3 DNA: TGTGCCAGCAGTAATAGCCCCAAGCCCGGTACCTTC
CDR3 protein: CASSNSPKPGTF

D gene: TRBD2
V gene: TRBV2
J gene: TRBJ2-1
clone size: -
CDR3 DNA: TGTGCCAGCAGTGAACAAGCGGGATCTTACAATGAGCAGTTCTTC
CDR3 protein: CASSEQAGSYNEQFF

D gene: TRBD1
V gene: TRBV15
J gene: TRBJ2-3
clone size: -
CDR3 DNA: TGTGCCACCAGCAGAGGACAGGGGATAAGCACAGATACGCAGTATTTT
CDR3 protein: CATSRGQGISTDTQYF

D gene: -
V gene: TRBV5-1
J gene: TRBJ2-2
clone size: -
CDR3 DNA: TGCGCCAGCAGCTTGCAGGCCAGTCACACCGGGGAGCTGTTTTTT
CDR3 protein: CASSLQASHTGELFF

D gene: TRBD2
V gene: TRBV7-8
J gene: TRBJ2-2
clone size: -
CDR3 DNA: TGTGCCAGCAGCCGTACCGGGACTAGCGGGAGTAACACCGGGGAGCTGTTTTTT
CDR3 protein: CASSRTGTSGSNTGELFF

D gene: -
V gene: TRBV7-6
J gene: TRBJ1-5
clone size: -
CDR3 DNA: TGTGCCAGCAGCTTAGCCCGGCCCAATTCAGGGAACAATCAGCCCCAGCATTTT
CDR3 protein: CASSLARPNSGNNQPQHF

D gene: TRBD1
V gene: TRBV4-1
J gene: TRBJ1-1
clone size: -
CDR3 DNA: TGCGCCAGCAGCCAAACCGCGGGACAGGGGGCTGAAGCTTTCTTT
CDR3 protein: CASSQTAGQGAEAFF

D gene: -
V gene: TRBV5-6
J gene: TRBJ2-5
clone size: -
CDR3 DNA: TGTGCCAGCAGACGAGGATTTGGGGAGACCCAGTACTTC
CDR3 protein: CASRRGFGETQYF

D gene: -
V gene: TRBV7-3
J gene: TRBJ2-5
clone size: -
CDR3 DNA: TGTGCCAGCAGCTTAGGGGCAGAAGAGACCCAGTACTTC
CDR3 protein: CASSLGAEETQYF

D gene: TRBD1
V gene: TRBV27
J gene: TRBJ2-6
clone size: once
CDR3 DNA: TGTGCCAGCAGTTTTCGCCCCGGACAGGTAGTCTCTGGGGCCAACGTCCTGACTTTC
CDR3 protein: CASSFRPGQVVSGANVLTF

D gene: TRBD1
V gene: TRBV7-9
J gene: TRBJ1-4
clone size: -
CDR3 DNA: TGTGCCAGCAGCTTATGGGACAGGGGCACTCCTTTCGAAAAACTGTTTTTT
CDR3 protein: CASSLWDRGTPFEKLFF

D gene: -
V gene: TRBV28
J gene: TRBJ2-7
clone size: -
CDR3 DNA: TGTGCCAGCAGTCCCCCAAGAGGGGGCTACGAGCAGTACTTC
CDR3 protein: CASSPPRGGYEQYF

D gene: TRBD1
V gene: TRBV13
J gene: TRBJ1-4
clone size: once
CDR3 DNA: TGTGCCAGCAGCTTCCGGACAGGGGAGGGAACTAATGAAAAACTGTTTTTT
CDR3 protein: CASSFRTGEGTNEKLFF

D gene: -
V gene: TRBV10-3
J gene: TRBJ1-2
clone size: -
CDR3 DNA: TGTGCCATCAGTGAGTCCCCGGGACACCATGGCTACACCTTC
CDR3 protein: CAISESPGHHGYTF

D gene: -
V gene: TRBV6-5
J gene: TRBJ2-7
clone size: -
CDR3 DNA: TGTGCCAGCAGTTACTCGTGGCAGTCCTACGAGCAGTACTTC
CDR3 protein: CASSYSWQSYEQYF

D gene: TRBD1
V gene: TRBV27
J gene: TRBJ2-7
clone size: -
CDR3 DNA: TGTGCCAGCAGTTACTACCCGACAGGGCGGGACGAGCAGTACTTC
CDR3 protein: CASSYYPTGRDEQYF

D gene: TRBD2
V gene: TRBV5-6
J gene: TRBJ2-1
clone size: -
CDR3 DNA: TGTGCCAGCCGCAGTCGTCTAGCGGGGTCCTACAATGAGCAGTTCTTC
CDR3 protein: CASRSRLAGSYNEQFF

D gene: -
V gene: TRBV7-9
J gene: TRBJ2-7
clone size: -
CDR3 DNA: TGTGCCAGCAGCTCCCTTGGGCCGGACACCGACTACGAGCAGTACTTC
CDR3 protein: CASSSLGPDTDYEQYF

D gene: -
V gene: TRBV28
J gene: TRBJ1-2
clone size: -
CDR3 DNA: TGTGCCAGCAGCCGGAGGGGCTACACCTTC
CDR3 protein: CASSRRGYTF

D gene: TRBD2
V gene: TRBV19
J gene: TRBJ2-7
clone size: -
CDR3 DNA: TGTGCCAGTAGTACCCGTTATCCCGGGACTAACTACGAGCAGTACTTC
CDR3 protein: CASSTRYPGTNYEQYF

D gene: TRBD2
V gene: TRBV12-5
J gene: TRBJ2-1
clone size: -
CDR3 DNA: TGTGCTAGTGGTTCCCGGACTAGGTCCGCTCAGGATGAGCAGTTCTTC
CDR3 protein: CASGSRTRSAQDEQFF

D gene: -
V gene: TRBV27
J gene: TRBJ1-5
clone size: -
CDR3 DNA: TGTGCCAGCAGTTTATCGACAGGTTCTAGCAATCAGCCCCAGCATTTT
CDR3 protein: CASSLSTGSSNQPQHF

D gene: -
V gene: TRBV19
J gene: TRBJ1-5
clone size: -
CDR3 DNA: TGTGCCAGTAGTATAGGCACAGGGTGGAATCAGCCCCAGCATTTT
CDR3 protein: CASSIGTGWNQPQHF

D gene: -
V gene: TRBV7-6
J gene: TRBJ1-4
clone size: -
CDR3 DNA: TGTGCCAGCAGCTTCACGGGGGGGCCGGGTGTGGAACTGTTTTTT
CDR3 protein: CASSFTGGPGVELFF

D gene: TRBD1
V gene: TRBV28
J gene: TRBJ2-7
clone size: -
CDR3 DNA: TGTGCCAGCAGACCCCCGGGACAGGGTGCCTACGAGCAGTACTTC
CDR3 protein: CASRPPGQGAYEQYF

D gene: TRBD1
V gene: TRBV4-1
J gene: TRBJ1-2
clone size: -
CDR3 DNA: TGCGCCAGCAGCCCTACAGGGGAAGGCTACACCTTC
CDR3 protein: CASSPTGEGYTF

D gene: -
V gene: TRBV23-1
J gene: TRBJ2-5
clone size: -
CDR3 DNA: TGCGCCAGCAGACTAAGTAAACTTCAAGAGACCCAGTACTTC
CDR3 protein: CASRLSKLQETQYF

D gene: TRBD1
V gene: TRBV19
J gene: TRBJ2-3
clone size: few
CDR3 DNA: TGTGCCAGTAGACTATCAGGGGGCGCGGGCCCAGATACGCAGTATTTT
CDR3 protein: CASRLSGGAGPDTQYF

D gene: TRBD1
V gene: TRBV27
J gene: TRBJ1-1
clone size: -
CDR3 DNA: TGTGCCAGCAGGGGGCTAGGACAGGGCCTGAACACTGAAGCTTTCTTT
CDR3 protein: CASRGLGQGLNTEAFF

D gene: TRBD1
V gene: TRBV5-4
J gene: TRBJ2-6
clone size: once
CDR3 DNA: TGTGCCAGCAGCACCGGACAGGGAAGCCCCTCTGGGGCCAACGTCCTGACTTTC
CDR3 protein: CASSTGQGSPSGANVLTF

D gene: -
V gene: TRBV6-1
J gene: TRBJ1-3
clone size: few
CDR3 DNA: TGTGCCAGCAGTGAGACCGGGACTGGAAACACCATATATTTT
CDR3 protein: CASSETGTGNTIYF

D gene: -
V gene: TRBV27
J gene: TRBJ2-3
clone size: -
CDR3 DNA: TGTGCCAGCAGTTGGGGAAACAGGGCAACTAGCACAGATACGCAGTATTTT
CDR3 protein: CASSWGNRATSTDTQYF

D gene: TRBD1
V gene: TRBV27
J gene: TRBJ2-1
clone size: once
CDR3 DNA: TGTGCCAGCAGTTTAAGATCTGCGGGGACAGGGCATGAGCAGTTCTTC
CDR3 protein: CASSLRSAGTGHEQFF

D gene: -
V gene: TRBV19
J gene: TRBJ1-2
clone size: few
CDR3 DNA: TGTGCCAGTAGTATTGGTTCCGCAGGTAGGACCTTC
CDR3 protein: CASSIGSAGRTF

D gene: TRBD1
V gene: TRBV10-1
J gene: TRBJ2-1
clone size: -
CDR3 DNA: TGCGCCAGCAGGGGACAGGGGGCGCATGAGCAGTTCTTC
CDR3 protein: CASRGQGAHEQFF

D gene: -
V gene: TRBV11-2
J gene: TRBJ2-1
clone size: -
CDR3 DNA: TGTGCCAGCAGGAAACTAGCTAGCAATGAGCAGTTCTTC
CDR3 protein: CASRKLASNEQFF

D gene: -
V gene: TRBV6-1
J gene: TRBJ2-1
clone size: -
CDR3 DNA: TGTGCCAGCAGTGATTACTTGCCCATAGTGGATGAGCAGTTCTTC
CDR3 protein: CASSDYLPIVDEQFF

D gene: -
V gene: TRBV27
J gene: TRBJ1-2
clone size: -
CDR3 DNA: TGTGCCAGCAGTCCAGGGGTGGGGATGGGTGGCTACACCTTC
CDR3 protein: CASSPGVGMGGYTF

D gene: TRBD2
V gene: TRBV11-2
J gene: TRBJ2-1
clone size: once
CDR3 DNA: TGTGCCAGCAGCCTTAGGACTAGCGGGAGGATAAATGAGCAGTTCTTC
CDR3 protein: CASSLRTSGRINEQFF

D gene: -
V gene: TRBV6-1
J gene: TRBJ1-2
clone size: -
CDR3 DNA: TGTGCCAGCATTCGAGGTGGCTATGGCTACACCTTC
CDR3 protein: CASIRGGYGYTF